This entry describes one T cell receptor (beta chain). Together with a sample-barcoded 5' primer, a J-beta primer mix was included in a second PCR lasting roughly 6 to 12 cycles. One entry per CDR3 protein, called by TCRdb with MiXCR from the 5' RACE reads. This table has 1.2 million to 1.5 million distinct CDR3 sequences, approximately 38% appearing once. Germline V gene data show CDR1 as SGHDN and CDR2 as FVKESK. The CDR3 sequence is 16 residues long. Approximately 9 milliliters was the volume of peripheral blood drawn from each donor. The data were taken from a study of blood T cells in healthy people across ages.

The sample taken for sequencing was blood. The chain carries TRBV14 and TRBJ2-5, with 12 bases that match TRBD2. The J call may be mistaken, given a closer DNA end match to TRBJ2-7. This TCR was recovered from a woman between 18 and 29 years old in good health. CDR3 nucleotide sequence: TGTGCCAGCAGCCTGGGACTAGCGGGTCTGGGGTACGAGCAGTACTTC. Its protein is CASSLGLAGLGYEQYF.